These 18 T cell receptor beta chains came from one sample sequenced in a study of shared clonotypes between healthy human individuals. The data were produced by immunoSEQ multiplex PCR, yet TCRdb's version contains in-frame clones alone and is incomplete. The table records a few hundred thousand clones, around 95% of them present only once. As defined, naive CD8 cells were CD45RO-negative and positively selected for CCR7, with terminally differentiated effector memory CD45RA+ cells excluded. Sequences were obtained from naive CD8+ T cells sorted from blood. The source of these receptors is a woman aged 25 to 39 in good health.

This chain links TRBV10-2 with TRBJ2-1, with 13 bases that match TRBD2. V shed 6 bases and J 8 bases; nucleotides not matched to a gene: 4. CDR3 size: 14 residues. Germline CDR1 is WSHSY and CDR2 is SAAADI. The CDR3 DNA is TGCGCCAGCAGGACTAGCGGGAGGATAGATGAGCAGTTCTTC. Translation gives CASRTSGRIDEQFF.

V gene TRBV11-1 combines with J gene TRBJ2-3; 10 bases map to TRBD2. This CDR3 comprises 16 residues. Trimming removed 4 bases from V and 2 bases from J; junction bases left unmatched: 6. Germline V gives CDR1 SGHAT, CDR2 FQDESV (reference sequence). CDR3 in DNA: TGTGCCAGCAGCTGGTTAGCGGGAGGCCTCACAGATACGCAGTATTTT. It yields the protein CASSWLAGGLTDTQYF.

The J gene is TRBJ1-2, the V gene TRBV27; TRBD1 agrees at 7 bases. Germline-derived CDR1 and CDR2 are MNHEY and SMNVEV (reference sequence). This CDR3 has 13 residues. V gave up 2 bases and J gave up 8 bases; unmatched junction bases: 5. CDR3 in DNA: TGTGCCAGCAGTTTACAGGGGGGTATAGGCTACACCTTC. Translation gives CASSLQGGIGYTF.

This chain joins TRBV7-2 and TRBJ2-1; 15 positions agree with TRBD2. V lost 0 bases and J lost 6; bases outside the gene matches: 6. The CDR3 loop spans 18 amino acids. From germline, CDR1 is SGHTA and CDR2 FQGNSA. The CDR3 reads CASSLAGLAGGFSNEQFF. In DNA, the CDR3 is TGTGCCAGCAGCTTAGCCGGACTAGCGGGAGGGTTTTCCAATGAGCAGTTCTTC.

The chain carries TRBV4-2 and TRBJ2-5, with TRBD2 identical over 7 bases. This CDR3 spans 15 amino acids. Germline loops: CDR1 LGHNA, CDR2 YNFKEQ. V trimming: 0 bases; J trimming: 5 bases; junction bases outside the gene matches: 6. CDR3 amino acids: CASSQDTAGRETQYF. For the CDR3, the DNA is TGTGCCAGCAGCCAAGATACAGCGGGAAGGGAGACCCAGTACTTC.

The chain employs TRBV7-9 and TRBJ2-2; D unresolved. There are 15 residues in the CDR3. Germline values: CDR1 SEHNR, CDR2 FQNEAQ (reference sequence). V was pared by 3 bases and J by 0 bases, with 8 bases between. CDR3 in amino acids: CASSFSPPNTGELFF. The CDR3, as DNA: TGTGCCAGCAGCTTCTCCCCCCCGAACACCGGGGAGCTGTTTTTT. Supplemented by reference TRBV7-9 and TRBJ2-2, the full variable domain reads DTGVSQNPRHKITKRGQNVTFRCDPISEHNRLYWYRQTLGQGPEFLTYFQNEAQLEKSRLLSDRFSAERPKGSFSTLEIQRTEQGDSAMYLCASSFSPPNTGELFFGEGSRLTVL.

This sequence joins TRBV19 and TRBJ2-1, with D maybe TRBD2 (6 bases). CDR3 length: 13 amino acids. Looked up from germline, CDR1 is LNHDA and CDR2 is SQIVND (reference sequence). The germline V and J ends were trimmed by 9 bases and 0 bases, with 9 bases remaining between them. The DNA for the CDR3 is TGTGCCAGCGCGGGGAGCTCCTACAATGAGCAGTTCTTC. Protein: CASAGSSYNEQFF.

V gene TRBV27 combines with J gene TRBJ2-7; D unresolved. The V gene's germline CDR1 is MNHEY and CDR2 SMNVEV (reference sequence). The CDR3 contains 13 residues. V lost 4 bases and J lost 4, with 11 bases in between. CDR3 coding DNA: TGTGCCAGCAGTTCCGGTCTGCGGTACGAGCAGTACTTC. It encodes CASSSGLRYEQYF.

This clone was counted once. The rearrangement links TRBV28 to TRBJ2-7, with 11 bases lining up with TRBD2. The CDR3 loop spans 16 amino acids. V shed 7 bases, J shed 1 base, and the junction held 9 bases outside the gene matches. The germline V gene encodes CDR1 MDHEN and CDR2 SYDVKM. The CDR3 region is CASKKNSGRGSYEQYF. In DNA form, the CDR3 reads TGTGCCAGCAAAAAAAATAGCGGGAGGGGTTCCTACGAGCAGTACTTC.

This chain uses TRBV29-1 with TRBJ1-1; D is possibly TRBD1 (6 bases). CDR1 and CDR2 (germline): SQVTM, ANQGSEA. V lost 5 bases to trimming and J lost 4 bases, with 11 bases between them. CDR3 length: 12 residues. CDR3 loop: CSVPDSITEAFF. CDR3 in DNA: TGCAGCGTTCCGGACAGTATCACTGAAGCTTTCTTT.

In this sample, this clone turned up once. Other nucleotide sequences in the sample specify the same CDR3. The chain recombines TRBV7-9 with TRBJ1-5; D is possibly TRBD1 (6 bases). Trimming removed 5 bases from V and 0 bases from J, with 8 bases in between. The CDR3 extends over 14 amino acids. CDR1 and CDR2 from the germline V gene are SEHNR and FQNEAQ (reference sequence). The CDR3 coding sequence is TGTGCCAGCAGCAAAGGGGGTAGCAATCAGCCCCAGCATTTT. Amino acid sequence: CASSKGGSNQPQHF. Full variable domain (rest looked up from reference TRBV7-9 and TRBJ1-5): DTGVSQNPRHKITKRGQNVTFRCDPISEHNRLYWYRQTLGQGPEFLTYFQNEAQLEKSRLLSDRFSAERPKGSFSTLEIQRTEQGDSAMYLCASSKGGSNQPQHFGDGTRLSIL.

As to this clone: One junction end disagrees with the germline gene, perhaps due to a read error. The V gene is TRBV7-8, the J gene TRBJ2-4; either TRBD1 or TRBD2 may supply D (5 bases each). Germline V lookup: CDR1 SGHVS, CDR2 FQNEAQ. This CDR3 comprises 11 residues. In DNA form, the CDR3 reads TGTGCCAGCAGCTCCACGGGACCTCAGCACTTC. Translation gives CASSSTGPQHF.

V and J are TRBV28 and TRBJ1-5; 11 bases line up with TRBD1. Germline V gene data show CDR1 as MDHEN and CDR2 as SYDVKM. The CDR3 consists of 15 residues. V lost 8 bases and J lost 4; bases outside the gene matches: 7. As DNA, the CDR3 is TGTGCCAGCGGGGAGGGGACAGGGGGGAATCAGCCCCAGCATTTT. Its translation: CASGEGTGGNQPQHF.

The V and J genes are TRBV4-1 and TRBJ2-7; D may correspond to TRBD1 or TRBD2 (6 bases each). Looked up from germline, CDR1 is MGHRA and CDR2 is YSYEKL. The CDR3 sequence is 14 residues long. Trimming stripped 4 bases from V and 5 bases from J, with 15 bases between. The CDR3 nucleotides read TGCGCCAGCAGCCCCGTTGAGGGGGGAAACGAGCAGTACTTC. Encoded protein: CASSPVEGGNEQYF.

The chain recombines TRBV27 with TRBJ1-6; possible D gene TRBD1, 5 bases. Looked up from germline, CDR1 is MNHEY and CDR2 is SMNVEV (reference sequence). The CDR3 sequence is 16 residues long. Trimming cost V 5 bases and J 5 bases, with 16 bases left between them. CDR3 amino acids: CASSPSPGADNSPLHF. The CDR3 coding sequence is TGTGCCAGCAGTCCAAGTCCTGGGGCCGATAATTCACCCCTCCACTTT.

Only one count was recorded for this clone. This rearrangement joins TRBV7-9 to TRBJ2-5, with TRBD1 identical over 7 bases. This CDR3 is 14 amino acids long. Germline V gene lookup returns CDR1 SEHNR and CDR2 FQNEAQ (reference sequence). V lost 4 bases, J lost 1 base, and 3 bases stayed unmatched. The CDR3 region has the DNA TGTGCCAGCAGCTCCACAGGGGCCCAAGAGACCCAGTACTTC. Protein sequence: CASSSTGAQETQYF.

The chain joins TRBV18 to TRBJ2-3; TRBD1 matches 7 bases. CDR3 size: 17 residues. Unmatched junction bases numbered 11, after V lost 3 bases and J lost 2 bases. Germline lookup yields CDR1 KGHSH and CDR2 LQKENI. The CDR3 spells CASSPGTVNLLTDTQYF. CDR3 nucleotide sequence: TGTGCCAGCTCACCTGGGACAGTGAATTTACTCACAGATACGCAGTATTTT.

The chain recombines TRBV28 with TRBJ2-1; 7 nucleotides align to TRBD1. The CDR3 runs 14 residues. The V segment lost 6 bases and the J segment 4 bases; nucleotides outside the gene matches: 6. CDR1 MDHEN and CDR2 SYDVKM come from the germline V gene. The CDR3 nucleotides read TGTGCCAGCAGCTCCCGGGACAGTTACAATGAGCAGTTCTTC. This codes for CASSSRDSYNEQFF.